These 17 T cell receptor beta chains share one sample of origin, sequenced in a study of T cell responses to AZD1222 COVID-19 vaccine. Method: immunoSEQ multiplex PCR; TCRdb's copy keeps in-frame clones and lacks some. The repertoire holds roughly 180,000 clones, with 94% as singletons. This specimen was peripheral blood, taken on day 0 of AZD1222 vaccination. The receptors were sampled from an adult in good health.

J is TRBJ1-1 and V is TRBV19; D might be TRBD1 (6 bases). The CDR3 extends over 13 amino acids. Trimming pared 10 bases from V and 2 bases from J, leaving 14 bases between. Germline V gene sequence: CDR1 LNHDA, CDR2 SQIVND (reference sequence). The CDR3, as DNA: TGTGCCATTCAGGGGTTCCCCAACACTGAAGCTTTCTTT. Protein sequence: CAIQGFPNTEAFF.

The J gene is TRBJ1-2, the V gene TRBV4-3; possible D gene TRBD1, 6 bases. The CDR3 consists of 14 residues. Germline values: CDR1 LGHNA, CDR2 YSLEER. V dropped 1 base and J dropped 2 bases, with 8 bases sitting between them. The CDR3, as DNA: TGCGCCAGCAGCCAAGCCGGGGGCAACTATGGCTACACCTTC. Its translation is CASSQAGGNYGYTF.

For this clone: A far larger clone is one base from this, pointing to a likely read error. The chain is built from TRBV5-4 and TRBJ2-7; 7 nucleotides match TRBD1. Germline loops: CDR1 SGHNT, CDR2 YYREEE (reference sequence). After removal of 3 bases from V and 1 base from J, the junction contained 1 base not matched to a gene. The CDR3 length is 13 residues. CDR3 sequence reads: CASSSGQSYEQYF. CDR3 nucleotide sequence: TGTGCCAGCAGCTCGGGACAGTCCTACGAGCAGTACTTC.

The chain links TRBV5-1 to TRBJ2-7; D perhaps matches TRBD2 (6 bases). This CDR3 region has 15 residues. The germline gives CDR1 SGHRS, CDR2 YFSETQ. The germline V and J ends were trimmed by 0 bases and 2 bases, with 12 bases remaining between them. The CDR3 is CASSLAAGTPYEQYF. CDR3 bases: TGCGCCAGCAGCTTGGCGGCGGGAACTCCCTACGAGCAGTACTTC. The variable domain in full, completed from reference TRBV5-1 and TRBJ2-7, reads KAGVTQTPRYLIKTRGQQVTLSCSPISGHRSVSWYQQTPGQGLQFLFEYFSETQRNKGNFPGRFSGRQFSNSRSEMNVSTLELGDSALYLCASSLAAGTPYEQYFGPGTRLTVT.

The CDR3 region has the DNA TGTGCCAGCAGCTTGGTCCGGGGGACTGGAAACACCATATATTTT. Residues: CASSLVRGTGNTIYF. This rearrangement joins TRBV5-4 to TRBJ1-3; a possible D gene is TRBD1 (5 bases). CDR1 and CDR2 (germline): SGHNT, YYREEE (reference sequence). V was shortened by 0 bases and J by 2 bases, with 9 bases between the two germline ends. The CDR3 is 15 amino acids.

V usage is TRBV11-2 and J usage is TRBJ2-7, with no clear D. Trimming took 4 bases from V and 2 from J, leaving 9 bases between them. The CDR3 consists of 13 residues. CDR1 is SGHAT and CDR2 is FQNNGV in the germline V gene. CDR3 amino acids: CASSSTDTYEQYF. CDR3 nucleotide sequence: TGTGCCAGCAGCTCTACCGACACCTACGAGCAGTACTTC.

The rearrangement links TRBV6-6 to TRBJ1-1; D unclear. V was cut by 0 bases and J by 0 bases, with 11 bases left in between. The CDR3 covers 16 residues. CDR1 MNHNY and CDR2 SVGAGI come from the germline V gene (reference sequence). CDR3 region: CASSYSPTTLNTEAFF. Here the CDR3 DNA reads TGTGCCAGCAGTTACTCCCCGACGACTTTGAACACTGAAGCTTTCTTT.

Notes on this clone: The identical CDR3 is also encoded by other nucleotide sequences in the sample. The V and J genes are TRBV5-1 and TRBJ2-3; D may be TRBD1 (5 bases). Per germline, CDR1 SGHRS and CDR2 YFSETQ. The CDR3 sequence is 15 residues long. Trimming pared 0 bases from V and 1 base from J, leaving 9 bases between. The CDR3 is CASSLASRGTDTQYF. DNA of the CDR3: TGCGCCAGCAGCTTGGCGTCCAGGGGCACAGATACGCAGTATTTT. Full variable domain (outside the CDR3, taken from reference TRBV5-1 and TRBJ2-3): KAGVTQTPRYLIKTRGQQVTLSCSPISGHRSVSWYQQTPGQGLQFLFEYFSETQRNKGNFPGRFSGRQFSNSRSEMNVSTLELGDSALYLCASSLASRGTDTQYFGPGTRLTVL.

The chain has TRBV27 and TRBJ2-7; 9 bases agree with TRBD2. V shed 2 bases, J shed 2 bases, and the junction held 13 bases outside the gene matches. Germline assignment: CDR1 MNHEY and CDR2 SMNVEV (reference sequence). The CDR3 runs 18 residues. The CDR3 loop reads CASSLGGTSLRDPYEQYF. DNA for the CDR3: TGTGCCAGCAGTTTAGGGGGGACTAGCTTACGTGATCCCTACGAGCAGTACTTC.

The J gene is TRBJ2-5, the V gene TRBV30, with D hard to call. CDR3 length equals 13 residues. The V end lost 2 bases, the J end lost 1 base, and 8 bases lay between the germline ends. In germline, CDR1 is GTSNPN, CDR2 SVGIG (reference sequence). The CDR3 here is CAWSIRTQETQYF. The CDR3 DNA is TGTGCCTGGAGTATTAGGACCCAAGAGACCCAGTACTTC.

This chain connects TRBV28 to TRBJ1-2, with no clear D. CDR3 size: 16 residues. The V end was cut by 3 bases, the J end by 2 bases, with 16 bases between. Germline loops: CDR1 MDHEN, CDR2 SYDVKM. The chain's CDR3 is CASSLGAQIVNYGYTF. DNA for the CDR3: TGTGCCAGCAGTTTGGGTGCCCAGATAGTAAACTATGGCTACACCTTC.

Written as DNA, the CDR3 is TGTGCCAGCAGCTCCCGGGACGGTGGGTACAATGAGCAGTTCTTC. Amino acids: CASSSRDGGYNEQFF. The V gene is TRBV7-8, the J gene TRBJ2-1, with D perhaps given as TRBD1 or TRBD2 (5 bases each). The ends were cut back, 4 bases at V and 4 bases at J, with 14 bases in the middle. CDR3 size: 15 residues. Germline CDR1 SGHVS, CDR2 FQNEAQ.

J is TRBJ1-3 and V is TRBV9; the match to TRBD1 covers 9 bases. Germline V gene lookup returns CDR1 SGDLS and CDR2 YYNGEE. The CDR3 loop spans 15 amino acids. The J segment lost 2 bases and the V segment lost 5 bases, leaving 5 bases of the junction unmatched. This CDR3 reads CASSDGTGPGNTIYF. As DNA, the CDR3 is TGTGCCAGCAGTGACGGGACAGGGCCTGGAAACACCATATATTTT.

The chain joins TRBV6-5 to TRBJ2-7; possibly TRBD1 or TRBD2 for D (5 bases each). The CDR3 covers 13 residues. The V gene's germline CDR1 is MNHEY and CDR2 SVGAGI. Trimming took 2 bases from V and 3 from J, leaving 8 bases between them. The CDR3 loop is CASSYRDGYEQYF. CDR3 coding DNA: TGTGCCAGCAGTTACCGGGACGGCTACGAGCAGTACTTC.

The V call is TRBV2, the J call TRBJ1-5; D is unresolved. CDR3 size: 15 residues. The germline gives CDR1 SNHLY, CDR2 FYNNEI. V was trimmed by 7 bases and J by 4 bases, leaving 17 bases between them. The CDR3 region has the DNA TGTGCCAGCAACCTACGCGGGAGTCGAAATCAGCCCCAGCATTTT. Amino acids: CASNLRGSRNQPQHF.

This clone was found a few times. This chain joins TRBV20-1 and TRBJ1-5; D is uncertain. The germline V gene has CDR1 DFQATT and CDR2 SNEGSKA (reference sequence). Trimming shortened V by 3 bases and J by 2 bases, and 11 bases separated the two germline ends. The CDR3 contains 14 residues. The CDR3 region is CSASKQVGNQPQHF. The DNA for the CDR3 is TGCAGTGCTAGTAAGCAGGTAGGCAATCAGCCCCAGCATTTT.

The chain recombines TRBV6-2 or TRBV6-3 with TRBJ2-2; 10 positions agree with TRBD1. With V trimmed by 5 bases and J by 0 bases, 9 bases remained unmatched. There are 18 residues in the CDR3. Germline CDR1 and CDR2: MNHEY and SVGEGT. For the CDR3, the DNA is TGTGCCAGCAGTAAAACCGGGACAGGGGTTACGAACACCGGGGAGCTGTTTTTT. It yields the protein CASSKTGTGVTNTGELFF.